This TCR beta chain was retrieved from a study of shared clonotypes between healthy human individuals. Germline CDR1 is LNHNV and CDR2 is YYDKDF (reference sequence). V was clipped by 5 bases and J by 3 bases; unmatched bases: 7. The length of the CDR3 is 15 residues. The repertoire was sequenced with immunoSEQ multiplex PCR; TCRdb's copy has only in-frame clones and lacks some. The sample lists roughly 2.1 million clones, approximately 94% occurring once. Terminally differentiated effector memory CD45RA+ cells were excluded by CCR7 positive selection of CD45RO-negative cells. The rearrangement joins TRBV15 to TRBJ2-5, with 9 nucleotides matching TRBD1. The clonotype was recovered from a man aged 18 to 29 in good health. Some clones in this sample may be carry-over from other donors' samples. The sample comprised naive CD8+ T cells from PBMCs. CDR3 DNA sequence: TGTGCCACCAGCCCCGGGACAGGGCCAGAAGAGACCCAGTACTTC. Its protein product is CATSPGTGPEETQYF.